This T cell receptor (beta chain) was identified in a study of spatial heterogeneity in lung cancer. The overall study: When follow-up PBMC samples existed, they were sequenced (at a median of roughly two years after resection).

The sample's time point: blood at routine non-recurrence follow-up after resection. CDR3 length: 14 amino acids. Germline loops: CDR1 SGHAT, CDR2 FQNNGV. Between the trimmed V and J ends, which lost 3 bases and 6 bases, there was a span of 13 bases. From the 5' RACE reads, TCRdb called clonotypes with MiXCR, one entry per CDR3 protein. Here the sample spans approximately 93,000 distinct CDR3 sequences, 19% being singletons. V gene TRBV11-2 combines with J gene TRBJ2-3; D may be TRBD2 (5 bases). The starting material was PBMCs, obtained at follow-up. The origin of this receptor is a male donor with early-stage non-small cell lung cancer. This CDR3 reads CASSFRDSRDTQYF. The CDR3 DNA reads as TGTGCCAGCAGCTTCCGGGATTCGAGGGATACGCAGTATTTT.